This TCR beta chain is drawn from a study of PD-1 blockade in classical Hodgkin lymphoma. Study-level findings and limits: Complete responders possessed baseline diversity comparable to newly diagnosed patients. Researchers reported that CD4+ TCR diversity, though not CD8+, rose significantly by C4D1.

Each patient relapsed following autologous stem cell transplantation, and prior brentuximab vedotin exposure differed. Best overall response was complete response, partial response or progressive disease in these relapsed/refractory classical Hodgkin lymphoma patients. The assay was immunoSEQ multiplex PCR, and TCRdb's table has in-frame clones only and misses some. This sample has roughly 4,700 clones, with around 61% found just once. The CDR3 totals 14 residues. Germline V gene sequence: CDR1 SGHRS, CDR2 YFSETQ. Between the trimmed V and J ends, which lost 3 bases and 8 bases, there was a span of 14 bases. This clone appeared a few times. Antigen specificity is unknown.

The chain uses TRBV5-1 and TRBJ1-4; a possible D gene is TRBD1 (6 bases). Material: peripheral blood mononuclear cells (PBMCs), obtained before the second cycle of nivolumab. The receptor comes from a human donor with classical Hodgkin lymphoma. This chain's CDR3 is CASSSQGLGEKLFF. The DNA of the CDR3 is TGCGCCAGCAGCTCACAGGGTCTTGGGGAAAAACTGTTTTTT.